The table lists the clone carrying this TCR beta chain with a few counts. The sample originates from a study of blood T cells in healthy people across ages. No fewer than 5.5 micrograms of total RNA were isolated from every sample. Primers used in a second PCR of about 7 to 11 cycles were a sample-barcoded 5' primer and a J-beta primer mix. TCRdb analysed the 5' RACE reads with MiXCR anew, one entry per CDR3 protein. The sample lists approximately 680,000 distinct CDR3 sequences, 32% occurring once. The CDR3 runs 15 residues. The J segment lost 10 bases and the V segment lost 5 bases, leaving 12 bases of the junction unmatched. Germline CDR1 is SGHTA and CDR2 is FQGNSA.

The chain has TRBV7-2 and TRBJ1-1; 11 bases agree with TRBD1. This sequence originates from a woman of 80 years or more in good health. The specimen sequenced was blood. This CDR3 reads CASSRSGQGARGAFF. The CDR3 DNA follows: TGTGCCAGCAGCCGTTCCGGACAGGGGGCGAGAGGAGCTTTCTTT. The entire variable domain, with the rest obtained from reference TRBV7-2 and TRBJ1-1, is as follows: GAGVSQSPSNKVTEKGKDVELRCDPISGHTALYWYRQSLGQGLEFLIYFQGNSAPDKSGLPSDRFSAERTGGSVSTLTIQRTQQEDSAVYLCASSRSGQGARGAFFGQGTRLTVV.